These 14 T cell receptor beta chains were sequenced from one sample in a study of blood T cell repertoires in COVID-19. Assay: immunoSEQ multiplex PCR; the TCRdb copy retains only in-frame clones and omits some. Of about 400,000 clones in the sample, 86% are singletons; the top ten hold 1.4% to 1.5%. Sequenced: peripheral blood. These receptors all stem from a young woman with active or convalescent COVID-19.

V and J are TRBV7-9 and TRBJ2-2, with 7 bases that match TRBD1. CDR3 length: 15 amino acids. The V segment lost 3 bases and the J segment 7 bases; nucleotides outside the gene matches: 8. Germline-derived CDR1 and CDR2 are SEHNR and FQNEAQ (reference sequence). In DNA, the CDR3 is TGTGCCAGCAGCTTCGTGGCAGGGGGATTCGGGGAGCTGTTTTTT. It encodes CASSFVAGGFGELFF.

The CDR3 is CSVESLTHDEAFF. CDR3 nucleotides: TGCAGCGTTGAGAGCCTAACCCACGATGAAGCTTTCTTT. The chain recombines TRBV29-1 with TRBJ1-1; D gene ambiguous. V was cut by 3 bases and J by 7 bases, with 15 bases left in between. Germline assignment: CDR1 SQVTM and CDR2 ANQGSEA. This CDR3 is 13 amino acids long. Full variable domain (outside the CDR3, taken from reference TRBV29-1 and TRBJ1-1): SAVISQKPSRDICQRGTSLTIQCQVDSQVTMMFWYRQQPGQSLTLIATANQGSEATYESGFVIDKFPISRPNLTFSTLTVSNMSPEDSSIYLCSVESLTHDEAFFGQGTRLTVV.

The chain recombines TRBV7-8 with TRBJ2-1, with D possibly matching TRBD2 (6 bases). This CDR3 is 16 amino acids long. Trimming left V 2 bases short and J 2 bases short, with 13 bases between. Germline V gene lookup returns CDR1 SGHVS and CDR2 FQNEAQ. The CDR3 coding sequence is TGTGCCAGCAGCTTATTCCTAGCGTCTACCTACAATGAGCAGTTCTTC. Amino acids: CASSLFLASTYNEQFF.

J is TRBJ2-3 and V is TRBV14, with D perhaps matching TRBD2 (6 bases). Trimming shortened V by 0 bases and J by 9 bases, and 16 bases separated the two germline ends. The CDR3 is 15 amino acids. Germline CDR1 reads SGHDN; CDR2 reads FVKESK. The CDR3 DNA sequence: TGTGCCAGCAGCCAAGATTCCCGGGAGTATGGGACGCAGTATTTT. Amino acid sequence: CASSQDSREYGTQYF. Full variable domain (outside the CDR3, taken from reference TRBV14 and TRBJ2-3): EAGVTQFPSHSVIEKGQTVTLRCDPISGHDNLYWYRRVMGKEIKFLLHFVKESKQDESGMPNNRFLAERTGGTYSTLKVQPAELEDSGVYFCASSQDSREYGTQYFGPGTRLTVL.

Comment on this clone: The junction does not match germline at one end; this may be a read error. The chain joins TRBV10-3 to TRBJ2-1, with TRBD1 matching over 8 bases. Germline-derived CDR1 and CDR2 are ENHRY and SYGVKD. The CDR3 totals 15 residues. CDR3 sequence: CAISPPGTGFDEKFF. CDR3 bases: TGTGCCATCAGTCCCCCCGGGACAGGTTTCGATGAGAAGTTCTTC.

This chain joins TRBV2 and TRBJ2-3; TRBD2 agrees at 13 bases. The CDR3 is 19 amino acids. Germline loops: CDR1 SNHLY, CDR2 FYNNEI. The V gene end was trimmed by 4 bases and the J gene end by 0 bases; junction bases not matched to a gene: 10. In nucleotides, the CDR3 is TGTGCCAGCAGTGGGGGAAAGGGACTAGCGGGATACAGCACAGATACGCAGTATTTT. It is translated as CASSGGKGLAGYSTDTQYF.

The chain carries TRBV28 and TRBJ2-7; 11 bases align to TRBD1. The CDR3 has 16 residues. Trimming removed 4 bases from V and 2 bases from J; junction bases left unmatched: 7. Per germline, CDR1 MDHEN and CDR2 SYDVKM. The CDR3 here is CASSSRDRGAPYEQYF. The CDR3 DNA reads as TGTGCCAGCAGTTCCAGGGACAGGGGGGCCCCCTACGAGCAGTACTTC.

DNA of the CDR3: TGTGCCAGCTCACCTAATGAGGCAGGGACAAATTCACCCCTCCACTTT. This gives the protein CASSPNEAGTNSPLHF. The chain carries TRBV18 and TRBJ1-6; perhaps TRBD1 as D (6 bases). Germline CDR1 reads KGHSH; CDR2 reads LQKENI. There are 16 residues in the CDR3. V was clipped by 3 bases and J by 7 bases, with 16 bases between them.

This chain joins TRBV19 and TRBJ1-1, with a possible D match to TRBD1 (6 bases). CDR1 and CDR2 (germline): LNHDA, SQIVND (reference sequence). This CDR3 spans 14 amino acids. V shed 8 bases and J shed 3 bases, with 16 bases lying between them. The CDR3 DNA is TGTGCCAGTGGACCTTACAGGGTCGACACTGAAGCTTTCTTT. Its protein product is CASGPYRVDTEAFF.

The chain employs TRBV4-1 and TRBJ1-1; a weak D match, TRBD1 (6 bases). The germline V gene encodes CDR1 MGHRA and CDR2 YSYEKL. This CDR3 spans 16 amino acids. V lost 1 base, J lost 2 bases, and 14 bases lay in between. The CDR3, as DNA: TGCGCCAGCAGCCAAGTGGGAAGGGGGTTTAACACTGAAGCTTTCTTT. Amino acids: CASSQVGRGFNTEAFF.

CDR3 sequence: CASRTGTGSNTF. The CDR3 bases are TGTGCCAGCAGGACCGGGACAGGGAGCAACACCTTC. This chain links TRBV6-5 with TRBJ1-2; 9 bases are a match to TRBD1. V shed 6 bases, J shed 12 bases, and the junction held 8 bases outside the gene matches. In germline, CDR1 is MNHEY, CDR2 SVGAGI. This CDR3 is 12 amino acids long.

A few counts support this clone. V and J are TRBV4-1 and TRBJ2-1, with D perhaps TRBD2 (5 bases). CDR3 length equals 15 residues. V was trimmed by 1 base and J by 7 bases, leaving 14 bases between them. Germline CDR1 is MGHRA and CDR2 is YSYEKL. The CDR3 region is CASSQGVGVKNEQFF. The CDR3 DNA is TGCGCCAGCAGCCAAGGCGTCGGGGTGAAAAATGAGCAGTTCTTC.

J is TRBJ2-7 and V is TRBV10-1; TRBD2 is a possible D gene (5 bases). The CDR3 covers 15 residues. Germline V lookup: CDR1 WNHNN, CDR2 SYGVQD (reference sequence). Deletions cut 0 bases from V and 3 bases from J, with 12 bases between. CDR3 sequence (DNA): TGCGCCAGCAGTGAGTCAAGGGAGCGCGGCTACGAGCAGTACTTC. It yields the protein CASSESRERGYEQYF.

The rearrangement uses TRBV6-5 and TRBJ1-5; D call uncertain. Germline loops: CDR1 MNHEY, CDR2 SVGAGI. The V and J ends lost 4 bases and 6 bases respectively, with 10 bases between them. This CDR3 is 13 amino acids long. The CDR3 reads CASSSGIRQPQHF. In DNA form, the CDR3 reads TGTGCCAGCAGTTCAGGAATTCGTCAGCCCCAGCATTTT.